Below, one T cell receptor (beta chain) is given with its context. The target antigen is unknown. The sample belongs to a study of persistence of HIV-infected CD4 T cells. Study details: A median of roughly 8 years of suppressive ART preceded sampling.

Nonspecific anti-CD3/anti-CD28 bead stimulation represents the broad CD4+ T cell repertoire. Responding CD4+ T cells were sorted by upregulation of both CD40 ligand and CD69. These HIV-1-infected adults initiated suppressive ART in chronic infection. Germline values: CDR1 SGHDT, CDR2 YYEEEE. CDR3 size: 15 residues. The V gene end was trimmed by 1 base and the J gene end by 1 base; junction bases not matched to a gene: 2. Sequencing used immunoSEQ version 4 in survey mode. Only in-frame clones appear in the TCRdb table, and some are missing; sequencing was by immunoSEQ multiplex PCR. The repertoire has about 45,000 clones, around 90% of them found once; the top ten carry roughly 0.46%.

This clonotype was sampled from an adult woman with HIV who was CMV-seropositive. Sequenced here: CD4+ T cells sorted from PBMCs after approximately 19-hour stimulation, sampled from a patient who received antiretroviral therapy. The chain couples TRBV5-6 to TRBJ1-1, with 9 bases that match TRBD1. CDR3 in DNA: TGTGCCAGCAGCTTGCCGGGACAGGGGAACACTGAAGCTTTCTTT. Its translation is CASSLPGQGNTEAFF. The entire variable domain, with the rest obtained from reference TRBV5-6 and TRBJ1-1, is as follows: DAGVTQSPTHLIKTRGQQVTLRCSPKSGHDTVSWYQQALGQGPQFIFQYYEEEERQRGNFPDRFSGHQFPNYSSELNVNALLLGDSALYLCASSLPGQGNTEAFFGQGTRLTVV.